These 30 T cell receptor beta chains were all obtained from the same sample, sequenced in a study of response to subunit inactivated influenza vaccine. A single record per CDR3 protein comes from TCRdb applying MiXCR to the RT-PCR reads. The sample includes around 520,000 distinct CDR3 sequences, approximately 12% of them seen just once. The sequenced sample was PBMCs from blood, obtained on the day of vaccination. These receptors all come from a man in his fifties who received an inactivated influenza vaccine.

This clonotype was seen more than once but under ten times. The DNA is left out, because the CDR3 cannot be placed on it with certainty; the CDR3 is given as TCRdb lists it. The chain combines TRBV6-5 with TRBJ2-1. With termini counted, the CDR3 has 12 amino acids. Germline V CDR1 and CDR2: MNHEY, SVGAGI. The CDR3 protein is CASSSSNNEQFF.

The sample holds a few counts of this clonotype. The rearrangement uses TRBV11-2 and TRBJ2-7; TRBD1 aligns across 10 bases. Trimming cost V 5 bases and J 0 bases; bases outside gene matches: 4. The CDR3 runs 15 residues. Germline CDR1 SGHAT, CDR2 FQNNGV. This CDR3 is CASSAGTGASYEQYF. The CDR3 DNA follows: TGTGCCAGCAGCGCCGGGACAGGGGCCTCCTACGAGCAGTACTTC. Together with reference TRBV11-2 and TRBJ2-7, the CDR3 gives the full variable domain: EAGVAQSPRYKIIEKRQSVAFWCNPISGHATLYWYQQILGQGPKLLIQFQNNGVVDDSQLPKDRFSAERLKGVDSTLKIQPAKLEDSAVYLCASSAGTGASYEQYFGPGTRLTVT.

This clonotype was counted between two and nine times. The rearrangement joins TRBV18 to TRBJ2-1; D is ambiguous. Deletions cut 2 bases from V and 0 bases from J, with 11 bases between. The CDR3 sequence is 16 residues long. Germline-derived CDR1 and CDR2 are KGHSH and LQKENI. As DNA, the CDR3 is TGTGCCAGCTCACCAAATGAAAGACCCTCCTACAATGAGCAGTTCTTC. Amino acid sequence: CASSPNERPSYNEQFF.

This clonotype has a handful of counts. The V call is TRBV29-1, the J call TRBJ1-1; TRBD1 agrees at 7 bases. V lost 6 bases to trimming and J lost 0 bases; unmatched junction nucleotides: 10. Germline V gene data show CDR1 as SQVTM and CDR2 as ANQGSEA. The CDR3 runs 15 residues. The CDR3 nucleotides are TGCAGCGTAGACCCGGGACAGAGATTGAACACTGAAGCTTTCTTT. It yields the protein CSVDPGQRLNTEAFF.

The chain carries TRBV6-1 and TRBJ2-7; D remains ambiguous. This CDR3 region has 14 residues. Germline values: CDR1 MNHNS, CDR2 SASEGT. The V end was cut by 7 bases, the J end by 0 bases, with 13 bases between. The CDR3 spells CASTLLGSSYEQYF. The CDR3 DNA sequence: TGTGCCAGCACACTATTGGGCAGCTCCTACGAGCAGTACTTC.

This clonotype was observed at least ten times. This chain joins TRBV11-2 and TRBJ2-2; maybe TRBD1 (6 bases). CDR1 is SGHAT, CDR2 FQNNGV, per germline. With 2 bases removed from V and 5 bases from J, the gap between germline ends came to 12 bases. The CDR3 consists of 15 residues. The CDR3 nucleotides read TGTGCCAGCAGCTTAAGAACAGGGTTTACCGGGGAGCTGTTTTTT. Translation: CASSLRTGFTGELFF.

In its sample, this clonotype was seen a few times. This chain uses TRBV5-1 with TRBJ2-7, with 11 positions matching TRBD2. The CDR3 totals 15 residues. Trimming removed 4 bases from V and 5 bases from J; junction bases left unmatched: 8. Germline V gene data show CDR1 as SGHRS and CDR2 as YFSETQ. CDR3: CASSAIAGGPHEQYF. The CDR3, as DNA: TGCGCCAGCAGCGCCATAGCGGGAGGGCCCCACGAGCAGTACTTC.

In this sample, this clonotype turned up a few times. This chain connects TRBV15 to TRBJ2-1; TRBD2 matches 10 bases. CDR1 and CDR2 (germline): LNHNV, YYDKDF (reference sequence). The CDR3 is 16 residues long. After removal of 0 bases from V and 11 bases from J, the junction contained 10 bases not matched to a gene. In DNA form, the CDR3 reads TGTGCCACCAGCAGAGATCTTATTAGCGGGGGGACGAAGCAGTTCTTC. Translated: CATSRDLISGGTKQFF.

This clonotype showed up just a few times. The chain joins TRBV27 to TRBJ2-1; TRBD2 matches at 8 bases. V dropped 2 bases and J dropped 1; count of bases not matched to a gene: 4. Per the germline V gene, CDR1 is MNHEY and CDR2 is SMNVEV (reference sequence). The CDR3 spans 16 residues. This CDR3 reads CASSLTASGSYNEQFF. CDR3 in DNA: TGTGCCAGCAGTTTAACGGCTAGCGGGTCCTACAATGAGCAGTTCTTC.

The rearrangement links TRBV14 to TRBJ2-7; no definite D call. Germline CDR1 SGHDN, CDR2 FVKESK. The CDR3 runs to 14 residues. Trimming took off 0 bases at V and 3 bases at J, with 9 bases between the two ends. CDR3 nucleotide sequence: TGTGCCAGCAGCCAAGATTACGGATACTACGAGCAGTACTTC. It encodes CASSQDYGYYEQYF.

The chain combines TRBV7-6 with TRBJ2-1; TRBD2 matches 8 bases. The trim removed 2 bases at V and 7 bases at J, leaving 7 bases unmatched. The CDR3 is 15 residues long. Germline assignment: CDR1 SGHVS and CDR2 FNYEAQ. CDR3 nucleotide sequence: TGTGCCAGCAGCTTACGGCGGGGGGCTGGGAATGAGCAGTTCTTC. Translating it yields CASSLRRGAGNEQFF.

This clonotype was recorded a few times. This chain links TRBV7-2 with TRBJ2-2, with TRBD2 matching over 9 bases. The CDR3 spans 16 residues. Germline V gives CDR1 SGHTA, CDR2 FQGNSA. J was trimmed by 3 bases and V by 6 bases; bases with no gene match: 8. The CDR3 here is CASSPVAGVDTGELFF. As DNA, the CDR3 is TGTGCCAGCAGTCCCGTAGCGGGAGTGGACACCGGGGAGCTGTTTTTT. The full variable domain, its missing parts supplied by reference TRBV7-2 and TRBJ2-2, is GAGVSQSPSNKVTEKGKDVELRCDPISGHTALYWYRQSLGQGLEFLIYFQGNSAPDKSGLPSDRFSAERTGGSVSTLTIQRTQQEDSAVYLCASSPVAGVDTGELFFGEGSRLTVL.

This clonotype was observed a handful of times. The chain joins TRBV12-3 or TRBV12-4 to TRBJ2-3; 9 bases line up with TRBD1. CDR3 length: 15 amino acids. V lost 7 bases, J lost 1 base, and 6 bases stayed unmatched. The CDR3: CASTLGTGRTDTQYF. CDR3 nucleotide sequence: TGTGCCAGCACCTTGGGGACAGGGCGCACAGATACGCAGTATTTT.

The DNA of the CDR3 is TGTGCCAGCTCACCAAAGATGGGGGGATCCGGGGAGCTGTTTTTT. Encoded protein: CASSPKMGGSGELFF. The V gene is TRBV18, the J gene TRBJ2-2, with D perhaps matching TRBD2 (6 bases). The CDR3 extends over 15 amino acids. Germline V CDR1 and CDR2: KGHSH, LQKENI. Trimming removed 2 bases at V and 6 bases at J, with 13 bases between.

This clonotype has just a few counts. V is TRBV5-1 and J is TRBJ2-3; D uncertain. Germline CDR1 and CDR2: SGHRS and YFSETQ. This CDR3 has 12 residues. Deletions cut 1 base from V and 6 bases from J, with 6 bases between. CDR3 region: CASSLSRDTQYF. CDR3 DNA sequence: TGCGCCAGCAGCTTGTCCAGGGATACGCAGTATTTT. Filled out from reference TRBV5-1 and TRBJ2-3, the complete variable domain reads KAGVTQTPRYLIKTRGQQVTLSCSPISGHRSVSWYQQTPGQGLQFLFEYFSETQRNKGNFPGRFSGRQFSNSRSEMNVSTLELGDSALYLCASSLSRDTQYFGPGTRLTVL.

The chain is built from TRBV29-1 and TRBJ2-5; TRBD2 matches at 7 bases. Trimming cost V 6 bases and J 5 bases; bases outside gene matches: 9. This CDR3 region has 13 residues. Germline V lookup: CDR1 SQVTM, CDR2 ANQGSEA. CDR3 bases: TGCAGCGTGGGAGGGGCTCCTAAGGAGACCCAGTACTTC. It translates to CSVGGAPKETQYF.

This clonotype was detected ten times or more. The chain is built from TRBV5-6 and TRBJ2-1; perhaps TRBD2 as D (6 bases). The CDR3 contains 13 residues. Germline V gene sequence: CDR1 SGHDT, CDR2 YYEEEE. Trimming cost V 1 base and J 7 bases, with 9 bases left between them. The CDR3 nucleotides read TGTGCCAGCAGCTTGTTAAGCGGGAATGAGCAGTTCTTC. Amino acid sequence: CASSLLSGNEQFF.

This clonotype was seen more than once but under ten times. This rearrangement joins TRBV5-5 to TRBJ2-1; 8 nucleotides line up with TRBD1. Germline CDR1 reads SGHKS; CDR2 reads YYEKEE (reference sequence). This CDR3 spans 17 amino acids. Trimming cost V 3 bases and J 5 bases; bases outside gene matches: 13. CDR3 amino acids: CASSWWTGNVIHNEQFF. The CDR3 DNA reads as TGTGCCAGCAGCTGGTGGACAGGGAACGTGATACACAATGAGCAGTTCTTC.

Written as DNA, the CDR3 is TGTGCCAGCAGTTTAGGTGTCAGGGCCGGCCGCTATGGCTACACCTTC. Its translation is CASSLGVRAGRYGYTF. The chain couples TRBV12-3 or TRBV12-4 to TRBJ1-2, with D possibly matching TRBD1 (5 bases). The CDR3 is made up of 16 amino acids. With 1 base removed from V and 4 bases from J, the gap between germline ends came to 16 bases.

This clonotype occurred many times. The chain links TRBV11-2 to TRBJ2-5; 9 nucleotides match TRBD2. V shed 5 bases and J 5 bases; nucleotides not matched to a gene: 9. This CDR3 spans 15 amino acids. CDR1 is SGHAT, CDR2 FQNNGV, per germline. CDR3 sequence (DNA): TGTGCCAGCAGCGGAAAGGCGGGAGGGCCTGAGACCCAGTACTTC. As protein: CASSGKAGGPETQYF.

In this sample, this clonotype turned up a few times. The CDR3 coding sequence is TGTGCCAGCAGTTCTAGCTTTAGGGAGCTGTTTTTT. Residues: CASSSSFRELFF. The V gene is TRBV12-3 or TRBV12-4, the J gene TRBJ2-2; D may be TRBD2 (5 bases). The V and J ends lost 4 bases and 9 bases respectively, with 9 bases between them. CDR3 length: 12 amino acids.

This clonotype occurred a few times. The rearrangement uses TRBV12-3 or TRBV12-4 and TRBJ2-1, with 15 bases matching TRBD2. The CDR3 is 16 residues long. Trimming at V came to 6 bases and at J to 8 bases, leaving 8 bases not matched to a gene. For the CDR3, the DNA is TGTGCCAGCAGCAAAGGCGGACTAGCGGGGGGGCATGAGCAGTTCTTC. It encodes CASSKGGLAGGHEQFF.

In this sample, this clonotype turned up a few times. The chain joins TRBV5-1 to TRBJ1-1; D unresolved. This CDR3 is 13 amino acids long. The V end lost 2 bases, the J end lost 5 bases, and 10 bases lay between the germline ends. The germline gives CDR1 SGHRS, CDR2 YFSETQ. The CDR3 DNA follows: TGCGCCAGCAGCTTCTCAGCAGTGACTGAAGCTTTCTTT. This sequence encodes CASSFSAVTEAFF. Full variable domain (rest looked up from reference TRBV5-1 and TRBJ1-1): KAGVTQTPRYLIKTRGQQVTLSCSPISGHRSVSWYQQTPGQGLQFLFEYFSETQRNKGNFPGRFSGRQFSNSRSEMNVSTLELGDSALYLCASSFSAVTEAFFGQGTRLTVV.

The rearrangement joins TRBV5-1 to TRBJ2-3; 14 nucleotides align to TRBD2. The V gene end was trimmed by 4 bases and the J gene end by 0 bases; junction bases not matched to a gene: 13. The CDR3 consists of 20 residues. The germline gives CDR1 SGHRS, CDR2 YFSETQ. CDR3 DNA sequence: TGCGCCAGCAGCCCGGGACTAGCGGGGGCCACGGTACTTAGCACAGATACGCAGTATTTT. It encodes CASSPGLAGATVLSTDTQYF.

This clonotype was seen at least ten times. The chain joins TRBV20-1 to TRBJ2-5; D ambiguous. The length of the CDR3 is 11 residues. CDR1 DFQATT and CDR2 SNEGSKA come from the germline V gene (reference sequence). V lost 5 bases, J lost 1 base, and 5 bases lay in between. CDR3: CSALGQETQYF. CDR3 DNA: TGCAGTGCTCTGGGCCAAGAGACCCAGTACTTC.

This clonotype has only a few counts. The genes are TRBV5-6 and TRBJ1-2, with TRBD1 identical over 8 bases. CDR1 is SGHDT and CDR2 is YYEEEE in the germline V gene. J gave up 8 bases and V 4 bases, and 13 bases lay outside the gene matches. This CDR3 is built from 15 residues. The CDR3 DNA reads as TGTGCCAGCAGCAGGATGCGACAGGGGCCTAGAGGCTACACCTTC. The encoded protein is CASSRMRQGPRGYTF.

This clonotype was detected only a few times. The chain recombines TRBV7-9 with TRBJ2-2; TRBD1 is a possible D gene (5 bases). This CDR3 comprises 17 residues. V was clipped by 2 bases and J by 4 bases, with 17 bases between them. Germline-derived CDR1 and CDR2 are SEHNR and FQNEAQ (reference sequence). The CDR3 loop reads CASSLQGVEDGTGELFF. CDR3 bases: TGTGCCAGCAGCTTACAGGGTGTGGAAGACGGCACCGGGGAGCTGTTTTTT.

This rearrangement joins TRBV20-1 to TRBJ2-1, with 7 bases aligning to TRBD2. This CDR3 region has 14 residues. Germline assignment: CDR1 DFQATT and CDR2 SNEGSKA (reference sequence). V lost 4 bases, J lost 2 bases, and 5 bases stayed unmatched. CDR3 sequence reads: CSATTSWTYNEQFF. The CDR3 DNA sequence: TGCAGTGCTACGACTAGCTGGACCTACAATGAGCAGTTCTTC.

This sequence joins TRBV20-1 and TRBJ2-5; D is unclear. The CDR3 is 12 amino acids. Trimming left V 6 bases short and J 2 bases short, with 10 bases between. The germline gives CDR1 DFQATT, CDR2 SNEGSKA (reference sequence). Here the CDR3 DNA reads TGCAGTGCAAATGAAGCGCAAGAGACCCAGTACTTC. This gives the protein CSANEAQETQYF.

The chain carries TRBV18 and TRBJ2-5, with D perhaps given as TRBD1 or TRBD2 (6 bases each). Germline CDR1 is KGHSH and CDR2 is LQKENI. This CDR3 has 14 residues. Trimming shortened V by 2 bases and J by 3 bases, and 10 bases separated the two germline ends. The CDR3 DNA is TGTGCCAGCTCACCAAGGGGGGCCGAAGAGACCCAGTACTTC. This sequence encodes CASSPRGAEETQYF.